What follows are 19 T cell receptor beta chains derived from one specimen sequenced in a study of control samples from healthy donors and cancer patients (dated by TCRdb to 2018 to 2020). Library prep was done by the immunoSEQ multiplex PCR assay. The immuneACCESS repertoire file appears here via TCRdb, limited to in-frame rearrangements. These files lack a portion of the clones; in checked studies, under half of the deficit traces to unresolved V genes, and the cause of the others is not known. In all, the sample holds 140,000 or so clones, and just under 95% of those were seen once. Approximately 14% of the sample goes to the ten largest clones. The sequencing sample was made of PBMCs. The receptors derive from a man between 60 and 75 years old with colorectal cancer.

The CDR3 nucleotides read TGTGCCAGCAGCCAGAGCGGGTGCTCCTACGAGCAGTACTTC. The encoded protein is CASSQSGCSYEQYF. The gene calls are TRBV3-1 (or the pseudogene TRBV3-2) and TRBJ2-7, with D possibly matching TRBD2 (6 bases). Trimming stripped 3 bases from V and 0 bases from J, with 9 bases between. The CDR3 totals 14 residues. CDR1 is LGHDT and CDR2 is YNNKEL in the germline V gene (reference sequence).

Written as DNA, the CDR3 is TGTGCCAGCAGCTTACTAGCGGGGTCTACCTACGAGCAGTACTTC. Translating gives CASSLLAGSTYEQYF. The chain employs TRBV5-6 and TRBJ2-7, with 10 bases matching TRBD2. The length of the CDR3 is 15 residues. CDR1 is SGHDT, CDR2 YYEEEE, per germline. V shed 2 bases and J 2 bases; nucleotides not matched to a gene: 4.

V is TRBV28 and J is TRBJ1-1; the D gene is possibly TRBD1 (5 bases). The CDR3 covers 13 residues. CDR1 is MDHEN, CDR2 SYDVKM, per germline. V was clipped by 8 bases and J by 0 bases, with 10 bases between them. CDR3 nucleotides: TGTGCCAGCGGCACAGGCATGAACACTGAAGCTTTCTTT. Encoded protein: CASGTGMNTEAFF.

The chain couples TRBV18 to TRBJ1-1, with 10 bases identical to TRBD1. The V gene's germline CDR1 is KGHSH and CDR2 LQKENI. V was pared by 6 bases and J by 3 bases, with 4 bases of the junction left unmatched. The CDR3 totals 14 residues. The CDR3 DNA is TGTGCCAGCTCCGGGACAGGGGTTGACACTGAAGCTTTCTTT. It specifies CASSGTGVDTEAFF.

CDR3 coding DNA: TGCGCCAGCAGCCGGATACCTTGGCAGGGGGCGAACACAGATACGCAGTATTTT. Translated, it gives CASSRIPWQGANTDTQYF. J is TRBJ2-3 and V is TRBV4-1; 8 bases are shared with TRBD1. Trimming cost V 4 bases and J 2 bases; bases outside gene matches: 14. The CDR3 spans 18 residues. Per germline, CDR1 MGHRA and CDR2 YSYEKL.

The chain uses TRBV30 and TRBJ1-2; D may be TRBD1 (6 bases). Germline V lookup: CDR1 GTSNPN, CDR2 SVGIG (reference sequence). The length of the CDR3 is 16 residues. V was clipped by 1 base and J by 4 bases, with 19 bases between them. CDR3 amino acids: CAWSGPAGTPSYGYTF. The CDR3 DNA reads TGTGCCTGGAGTGGGCCCGCGGGGACACCTTCCTATGGCTACACCTTC.

The J gene is TRBJ1-5, the V gene TRBV28; D not resolved. The germline V and J ends were trimmed by 2 bases and 0 bases, with 11 bases remaining between them. The CDR3 contains 16 residues. Germline V gives CDR1 MDHEN, CDR2 SYDVKM. The CDR3 DNA reads as TGTGCCAGCAGTTTAATAGGAGGGAATAGCAATCAGCCCCAGCATTTT. Translated: CASSLIGGNSNQPQHF.

This clone was recorded once. The genes are TRBV30 and TRBJ2-5, with D perhaps matching TRBD1 or TRBD2 (5 bases each). Trimming took 2 bases from V and 1 from J, leaving 11 bases between them. Germline CDR1 GTSNPN, CDR2 SVGIG (reference sequence). This CDR3 contains 14 residues. CDR3 nucleotides: TGTGCCTGGAGTTTTTCAGGGACCCAAGAGACCCAGTACTTC. Its protein product is CAWSFSGTQETQYF.

The chain employs TRBV6-4 and TRBJ2-1; 7 nucleotides align to TRBD1. V shed 8 bases and J 3 bases; nucleotides not matched to a gene: 7. Per the germline V gene, CDR1 is MRHNA and CDR2 is SNTAGT. The CDR3 consists of 14 residues. The CDR3 sequence: CASSEGANYNEQFF. The DNA of the CDR3 is TGTGCCAGCTCCGAGGGGGCCAACTACAATGAGCAGTTCTTC.

V is TRBV10-2 and J is TRBJ2-3; 16 bases are shared with TRBD2. Germline values: CDR1 WSHSY, CDR2 SAAADI. The V and J ends lost 6 bases and 4 bases, in that order; junction bases with no gene match: 4. This CDR3 has 16 residues. The DNA for the CDR3 is TGCGCCAGCAGCCCCGGGACTAGCGGGGGGGCAGATACGCAGTATTTT. Translated: CASSPGTSGGADTQYF.

The chain recombines TRBV9 with TRBJ1-5; 9 positions agree with TRBD1. CDR1 is SGDLS and CDR2 is YYNGEE in the germline V gene. The CDR3 extends over 16 amino acids. With V trimmed by 3 bases and J by 0 bases, 4 bases remained unmatched. This CDR3 reads CASSAGGQGSNQPQHF. CDR3 sequence (DNA): TGTGCCAGCAGCGCTGGGGGACAGGGTAGCAATCAGCCCCAGCATTTT.

The chain carries TRBV25-1 and TRBJ1-6; D is uncertain. The germline CDR1 and CDR2 sequences are MGHDK and SYGVNS. This CDR3 comprises 16 residues. V lost 1 base to trimming and J lost 3 bases, with 10 bases between them. CDR3 protein: CASSESTSYYNSPLHF. The CDR3 nucleotides read TGTGCCAGCAGTGAATCCACTAGCTACTATAATTCACCCCTCCACTTT.

The chain carries TRBV29-1 and TRBJ2-3; D is undetermined. The V gene lost 2 bases and the J gene lost 6 bases, with 12 bases spanning the gap. Germline V gene sequence: CDR1 SQVTM, CDR2 ANQGSEA. The CDR3 is 13 residues long. The chain's CDR3 is CSVERSSKDTQYF. The DNA of the CDR3 is TGCAGCGTTGAAAGGTCTTCTAAGGATACGCAGTATTTT.

This clone turned up a few times. The chain carries TRBV2 and TRBJ1-1; D gene unclear. CDR3 length: 15 residues. V was cut by 7 bases and J by 1 base, with 16 bases left in between. Looked up from germline, CDR1 is SNHLY and CDR2 is FYNNEI. CDR3 nucleotide sequence: TGTGCCAGCACCCCTTCCTGGGCAGCGAACACTGAAGCTTTCTTT. Protein product: CASTPSWAANTEAFF.

On this clone: Other DNA sequences from this sample encode an identical CDR3 as well. This chain connects TRBV7-2 to TRBJ1-5; D call uncertain. Germline CDR1 and CDR2: SGHTA and FQGNSA. V was clipped by 5 bases and J by 1 base, with 9 bases between them. This CDR3 contains 14 residues. The chain's CDR3 is CASSLGRSNQPQHF. The CDR3, as DNA: TGTGCCAGCAGCCTTGGACGGAGCAATCAGCCCCAGCATTTT. The whole variable domain, remainder taken from reference TRBV7-2 and TRBJ1-5, is GAGVSQSPSNKVTEKGKDVELRCDPISGHTALYWYRQSLGQGLEFLIYFQGNSAPDKSGLPSDRFSAERTGGSVSTLTIQRTQQEDSAVYLCASSLGRSNQPQHFGDGTRLSIL.

This clone was seen a handful of times. The chain joins TRBV4-1 to TRBJ1-6; TRBD1 matches at 9 bases. The length of the CDR3 is 16 residues. CDR1 is MGHRA, CDR2 YSYEKL, per germline. V dropped 2 bases and J dropped 7; count of bases not matched to a gene: 6. The CDR3 nucleotides are TGCGCCAGCAGCCAAAGGACAGGGGATGTCAATTCACCCCTCCACTTT. Its translation is CASSQRTGDVNSPLHF.

This rearrangement joins TRBV7-9 to TRBJ1-2; possibly TRBD1 for D (6 bases). This CDR3 region has 16 residues. V shed 5 bases and J shed 4 bases, with 20 bases lying between them. CDR1 is SEHNR, CDR2 FQNEAQ, per germline (reference sequence). The CDR3 loop reads CASSLLTGGGIYGYTF. CDR3 coding DNA: TGTGCCAGCAGCCTCTTAACGGGAGGGGGGATCTATGGCTACACCTTC.

The CDR3 sequence: CASSLEGRADTGELFF. DNA for the CDR3: TGTGCCAGCAGCTTAGAGGGCAGGGCCGACACCGGGGAGCTGTTTTTT. The rearrangement joins TRBV7-6 to TRBJ2-2, with TRBD1 as a possible D gene (5 bases). V lost 1 base to trimming and J lost 3 bases, with 12 bases between them. The CDR3 runs 16 residues. Germline V gives CDR1 SGHVS, CDR2 FNYEAQ.

The chain carries TRBV30 and TRBJ1-3, with a possible D match to TRBD1 (5 bases). CDR1 and CDR2 (germline): GTSNPN, SVGIG (reference sequence). V shed 1 base and J shed 3 bases, with 13 bases lying between them. The CDR3 has 15 amino acids. The CDR3 reads CAWSGKEGYGNTIYF. The CDR3 nucleotides read TGTGCCTGGAGTGGAAAGGAGGGGTATGGAAACACCATATATTTT.